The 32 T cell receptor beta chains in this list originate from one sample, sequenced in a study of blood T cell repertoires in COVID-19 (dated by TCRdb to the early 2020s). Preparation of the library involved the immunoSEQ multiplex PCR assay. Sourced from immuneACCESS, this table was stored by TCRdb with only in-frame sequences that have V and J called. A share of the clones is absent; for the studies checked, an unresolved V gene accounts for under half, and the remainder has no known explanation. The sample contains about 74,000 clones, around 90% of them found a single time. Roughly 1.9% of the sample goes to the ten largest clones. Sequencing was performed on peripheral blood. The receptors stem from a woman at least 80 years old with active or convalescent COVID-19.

In DNA form, the CDR3 reads TGTGCCAGCAGACAGGGGACGTCTAATGAAAAACTGTTTTTT. Its protein is CASRQGTSNEKLFF. The J gene is TRBJ1-4, the V gene TRBV2, with 7 bases fitting TRBD1. Trimming cost V 6 bases and J 3 bases; bases outside gene matches: 4. The length of the CDR3 is 14 residues. Looked up from germline, CDR1 is SNHLY and CDR2 is FYNNEI.

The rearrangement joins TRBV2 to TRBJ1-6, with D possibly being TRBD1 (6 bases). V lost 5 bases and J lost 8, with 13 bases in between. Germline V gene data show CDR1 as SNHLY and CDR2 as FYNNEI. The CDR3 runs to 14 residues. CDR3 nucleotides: TGTGCCAGCAGTTACGGGACAACCTATTCACCCCTCCACTTT. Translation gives CASSYGTTYSPLHF.

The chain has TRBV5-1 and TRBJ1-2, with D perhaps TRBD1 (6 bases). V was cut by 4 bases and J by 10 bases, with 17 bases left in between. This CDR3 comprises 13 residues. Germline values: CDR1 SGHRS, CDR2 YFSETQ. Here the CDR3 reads CASSNRVQNTYTF. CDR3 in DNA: TGCGCCAGCAGCAACAGGGTCCAAAATACCTACACCTTC.

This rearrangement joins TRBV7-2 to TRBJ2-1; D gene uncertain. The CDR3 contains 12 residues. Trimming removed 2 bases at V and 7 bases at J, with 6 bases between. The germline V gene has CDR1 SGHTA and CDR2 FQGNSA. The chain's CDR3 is CASSLRGNEQFF. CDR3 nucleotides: TGTGCCAGCAGCTTACGAGGTAATGAGCAGTTCTTC.

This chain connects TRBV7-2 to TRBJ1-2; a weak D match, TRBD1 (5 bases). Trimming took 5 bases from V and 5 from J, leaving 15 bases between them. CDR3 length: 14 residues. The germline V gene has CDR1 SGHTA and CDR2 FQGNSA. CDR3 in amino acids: CASSPDRGPYGYTF. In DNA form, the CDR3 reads TGTGCCAGCAGCCCCGACAGAGGACCATATGGCTACACCTTC. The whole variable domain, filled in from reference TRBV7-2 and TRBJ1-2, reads GAGVSQSPSNKVTEKGKDVELRCDPISGHTALYWYRQSLGQGLEFLIYFQGNSAPDKSGLPSDRFSAERTGGSVSTLTIQRTQQEDSAVYLCASSPDRGPYGYTFGSGTRLTVV.

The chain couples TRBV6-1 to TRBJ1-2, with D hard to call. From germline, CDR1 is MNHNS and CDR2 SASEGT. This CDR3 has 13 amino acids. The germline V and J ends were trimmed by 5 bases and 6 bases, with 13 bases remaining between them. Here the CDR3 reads CASSPDTKNGYTF. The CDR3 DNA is TGTGCCAGCAGTCCCGACACCAAGAATGGCTACACCTTC.

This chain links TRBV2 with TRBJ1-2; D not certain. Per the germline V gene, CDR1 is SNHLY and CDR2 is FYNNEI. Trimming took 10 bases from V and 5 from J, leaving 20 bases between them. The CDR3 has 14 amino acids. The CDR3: CATGSGSSPYGYTF. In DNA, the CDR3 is TGTGCCACCGGGAGTGGGTCCTCCCCTTATGGCTACACCTTC.

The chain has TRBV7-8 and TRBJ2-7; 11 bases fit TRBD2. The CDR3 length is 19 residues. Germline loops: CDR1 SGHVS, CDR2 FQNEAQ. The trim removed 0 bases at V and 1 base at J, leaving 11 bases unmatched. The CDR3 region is CASSLALTGTSGSSYEQYF. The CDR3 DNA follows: TGTGCCAGCAGCTTAGCGCTCACCGGGACTAGCGGTAGTTCCTACGAGCAGTACTTC.

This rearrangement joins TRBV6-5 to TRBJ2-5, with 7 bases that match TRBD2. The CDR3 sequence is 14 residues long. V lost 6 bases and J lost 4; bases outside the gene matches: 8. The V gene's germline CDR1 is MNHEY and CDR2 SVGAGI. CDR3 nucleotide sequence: TGTGCCAGCAGCCAGACCCGCGGGGGAGAGACCCAGTACTTC. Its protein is CASSQTRGGETQYF.

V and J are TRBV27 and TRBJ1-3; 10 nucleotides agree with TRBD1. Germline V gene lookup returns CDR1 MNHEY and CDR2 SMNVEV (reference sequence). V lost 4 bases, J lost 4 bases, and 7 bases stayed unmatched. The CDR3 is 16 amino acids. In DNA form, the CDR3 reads TGTGCCAGCAGTTCCGGGACAGGGGTGGCCGGAAACACCATATATTTT. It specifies CASSSGTGVAGNTIYF.

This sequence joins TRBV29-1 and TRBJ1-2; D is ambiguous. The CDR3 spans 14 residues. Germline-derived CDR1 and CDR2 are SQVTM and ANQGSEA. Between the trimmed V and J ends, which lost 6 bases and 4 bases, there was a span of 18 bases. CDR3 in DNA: TGCAGCGTCGAGACCCGGGCGAGGGTCTATGGCTACACCTTC. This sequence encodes CSVETRARVYGYTF. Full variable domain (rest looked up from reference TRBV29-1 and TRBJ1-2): SAVISQKPSRDICQRGTSLTIQCQVDSQVTMMFWYRQQPGQSLTLIATANQGSEATYESGFVIDKFPISRPNLTFSTLTVSNMSPEDSSIYLCSVETRARVYGYTFGSGTRLTVV.

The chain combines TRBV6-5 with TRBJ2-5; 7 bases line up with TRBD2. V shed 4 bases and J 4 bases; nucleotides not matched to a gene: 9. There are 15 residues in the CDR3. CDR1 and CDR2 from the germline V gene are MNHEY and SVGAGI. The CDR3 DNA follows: TGTGCCAGCAGTTTGGGAGGGCCGGGGGGAGAGACCCAGTACTTC. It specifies CASSLGGPGGETQYF.

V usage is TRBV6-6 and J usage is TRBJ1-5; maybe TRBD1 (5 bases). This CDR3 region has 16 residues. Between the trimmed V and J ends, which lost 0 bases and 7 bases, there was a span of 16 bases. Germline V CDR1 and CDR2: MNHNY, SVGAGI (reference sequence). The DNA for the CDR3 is TGTGCCAGCAGTTACTCGAATCGGGGCGCGGGGCAGCCCCAGCATTTT. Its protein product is CASSYSNRGAGQPQHF.

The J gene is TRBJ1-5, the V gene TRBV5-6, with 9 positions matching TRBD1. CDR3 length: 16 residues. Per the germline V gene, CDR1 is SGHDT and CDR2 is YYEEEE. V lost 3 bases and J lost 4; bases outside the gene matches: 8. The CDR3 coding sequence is TGTGCCAGCAGCTATCTAGACGGACAGGGGAATCAGCCCCAGCATTTT. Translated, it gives CASSYLDGQGNQPQHF.

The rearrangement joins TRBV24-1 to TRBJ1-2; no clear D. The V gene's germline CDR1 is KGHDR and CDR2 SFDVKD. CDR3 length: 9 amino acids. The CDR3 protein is CSGSYGYTF. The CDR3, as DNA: TGTTCCGGGAGTTATGGCTACACCTTC.

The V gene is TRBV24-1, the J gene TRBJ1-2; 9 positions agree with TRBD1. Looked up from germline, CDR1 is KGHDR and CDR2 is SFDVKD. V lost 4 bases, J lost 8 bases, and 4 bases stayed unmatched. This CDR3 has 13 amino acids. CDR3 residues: CATSDTDRGGYTF. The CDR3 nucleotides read TGTGCCACCAGTGACACGGACAGGGGCGGCTACACCTTC.

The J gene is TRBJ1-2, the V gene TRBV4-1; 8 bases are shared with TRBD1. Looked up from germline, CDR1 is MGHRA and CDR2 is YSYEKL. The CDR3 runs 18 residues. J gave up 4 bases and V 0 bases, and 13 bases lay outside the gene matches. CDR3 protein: CASSQDPGQEELIYGYTF. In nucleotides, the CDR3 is TGCGCCAGCAGCCAAGACCCGGGACAGGAGGAATTAATCTATGGCTACACCTTC.

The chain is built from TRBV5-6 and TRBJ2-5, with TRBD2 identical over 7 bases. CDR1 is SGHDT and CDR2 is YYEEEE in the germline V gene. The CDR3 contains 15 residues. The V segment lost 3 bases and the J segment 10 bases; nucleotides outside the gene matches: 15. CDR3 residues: CASSSRTRIQRGQYF. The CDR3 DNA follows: TGTGCCAGCAGCTCCCGGACTAGGATACAGAGAGGCCAGTACTTC.

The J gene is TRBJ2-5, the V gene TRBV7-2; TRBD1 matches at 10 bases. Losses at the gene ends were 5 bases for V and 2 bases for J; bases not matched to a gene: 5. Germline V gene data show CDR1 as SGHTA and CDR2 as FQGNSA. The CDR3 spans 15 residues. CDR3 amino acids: CASSQDRGRQETQYF. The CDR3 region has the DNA TGTGCCAGCAGCCAAGACAGGGGGCGGCAAGAGACCCAGTACTTC.

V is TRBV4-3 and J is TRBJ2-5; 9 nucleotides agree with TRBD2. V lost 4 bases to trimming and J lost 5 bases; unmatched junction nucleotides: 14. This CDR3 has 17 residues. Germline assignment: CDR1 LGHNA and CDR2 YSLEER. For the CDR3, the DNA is TGCGCCAGCAGCCCCGGCGGCGGGAGGGCCGCGGGGGAGACCCAGTACTTC. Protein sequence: CASSPGGGRAAGETQYF.

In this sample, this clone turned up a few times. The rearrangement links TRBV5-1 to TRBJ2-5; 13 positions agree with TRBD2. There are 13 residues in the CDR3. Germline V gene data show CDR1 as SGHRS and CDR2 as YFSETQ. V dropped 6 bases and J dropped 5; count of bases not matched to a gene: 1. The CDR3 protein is CASKLAGGETQYF. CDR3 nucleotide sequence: TGCGCCAGCAAACTAGCGGGAGGGGAGACCCAGTACTTC.

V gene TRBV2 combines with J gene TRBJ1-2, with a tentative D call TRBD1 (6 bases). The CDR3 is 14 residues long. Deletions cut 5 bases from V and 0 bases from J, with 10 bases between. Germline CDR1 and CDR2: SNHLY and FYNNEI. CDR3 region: CASSYQGTNYGYTF. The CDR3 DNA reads TGTGCCAGCAGTTACCAGGGGACTAACTATGGCTACACCTTC.

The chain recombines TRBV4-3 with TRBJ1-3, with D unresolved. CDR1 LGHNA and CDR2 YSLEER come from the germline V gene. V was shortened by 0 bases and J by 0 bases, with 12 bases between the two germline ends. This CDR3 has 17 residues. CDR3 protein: CASSQEVTAFSGNTIYF. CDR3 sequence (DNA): TGCGCCAGCAGCCAAGAAGTAACAGCCTTCTCTGGAAACACCATATATTTT.

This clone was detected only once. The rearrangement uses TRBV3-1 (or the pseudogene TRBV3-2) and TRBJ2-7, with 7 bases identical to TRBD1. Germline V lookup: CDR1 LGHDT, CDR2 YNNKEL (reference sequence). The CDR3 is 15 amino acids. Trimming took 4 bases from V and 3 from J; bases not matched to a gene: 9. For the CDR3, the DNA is TGTGCCAGCAGCCCCAGGACAGGAGCCGTCTACGAGCAGTACTTC. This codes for CASSPRTGAVYEQYF.

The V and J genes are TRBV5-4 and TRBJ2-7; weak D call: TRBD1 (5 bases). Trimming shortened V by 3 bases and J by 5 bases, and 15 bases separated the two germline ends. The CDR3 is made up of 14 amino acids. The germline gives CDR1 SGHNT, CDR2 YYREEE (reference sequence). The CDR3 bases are TGTGCCAGCAGCTCTACAAGTGGGGCCGACGAGCAGTACTTC. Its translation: CASSSTSGADEQYF.

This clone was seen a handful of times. CDR3 bases: TGTGCCAGTAGTACCGGGACAGGTGCTAATTCACCCCTCCACTTT. Translation gives CASSTGTGANSPLHF. The gene calls are TRBV19 and TRBJ1-6; 8 nucleotides agree with TRBD1. Losses at the gene ends were 4 bases for V and 6 bases for J; bases not matched to a gene: 5. CDR1 is LNHDA, CDR2 SQIVND, per germline (reference sequence). This CDR3 comprises 15 residues.

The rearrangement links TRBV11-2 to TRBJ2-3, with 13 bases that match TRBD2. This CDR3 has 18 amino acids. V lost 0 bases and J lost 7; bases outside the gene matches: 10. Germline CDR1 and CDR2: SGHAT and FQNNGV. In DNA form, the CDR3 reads TGTGCCAGCAGCTTAGATGGGACTAGCGGGATCGAGAGATATACGCAGTATTTT. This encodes CASSLDGTSGIERYTQYF.

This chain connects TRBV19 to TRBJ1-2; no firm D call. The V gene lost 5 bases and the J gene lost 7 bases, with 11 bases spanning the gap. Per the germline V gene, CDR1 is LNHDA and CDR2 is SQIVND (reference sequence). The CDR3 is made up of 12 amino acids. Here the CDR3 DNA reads TGTGCCAGTAGTCCCCCAATGAGTGGCTACACCTTC. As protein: CASSPPMSGYTF.

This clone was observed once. CDR3 protein: CASSQDLNQPQHF. CDR3 coding DNA: TGTGCCAGCAGCCAAGATTTAAATCAGCCCCAGCATTTT. The rearrangement joins TRBV3-1 (or the pseudogene TRBV3-2) to TRBJ1-5, with D hard to call. From germline, CDR1 is LGHDT and CDR2 YNNKEL (reference sequence). The CDR3 contains 13 residues. V lost 0 bases to trimming and J lost 4 bases, with 4 bases between them.

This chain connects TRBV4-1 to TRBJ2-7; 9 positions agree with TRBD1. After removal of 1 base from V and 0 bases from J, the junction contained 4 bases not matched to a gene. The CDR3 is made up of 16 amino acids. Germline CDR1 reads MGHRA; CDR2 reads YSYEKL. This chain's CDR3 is CASSQGTGVGSYEQYF. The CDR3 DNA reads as TGCGCCAGCAGCCAAGGGACAGGGGTGGGCTCCTACGAGCAGTACTTC.

The DNA of the CDR3 is TGTGCCTGTTCGGGACTAGCGGTTTACAATGAGCAGTTCTTC. Its protein product is CACSGLAVYNEQFF. The gene calls are TRBV30 and TRBJ2-1; TRBD2 aligns across 11 bases. Germline V gene sequence: CDR1 GTSNPN, CDR2 SVGIG (reference sequence). CDR3 length: 14 amino acids. The ends lost 6 bases at V and 4 bases at J; junction bases unmatched: 5.

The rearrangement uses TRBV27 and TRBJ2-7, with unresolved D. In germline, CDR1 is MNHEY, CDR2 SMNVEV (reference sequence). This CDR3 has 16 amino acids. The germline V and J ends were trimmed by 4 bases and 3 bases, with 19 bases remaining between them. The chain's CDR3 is CASSSTPGPSHYEQYF. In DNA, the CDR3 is TGTGCCAGCAGTTCCACCCCAGGCCCCTCTCACTACGAGCAGTACTTC.